This TCR beta chain was obtained from a study of PD-1 blockade in classical Hodgkin lymphoma. Overall study findings and caveats: Anyone who began nivolumab under 1 year after ASCT was excluded.

Some clones are missing from TCRdb's copy, which holds only in-frame ones; the method was immunoSEQ multiplex PCR. Found here are roughly 100,000 clones, approximately 90% of them singletons; the top ten hold around 20%. Time point defined: cycle 4 day 1 (C4D1), after more than five weeks of nivolumab. Brentuximab vedotin exposure varied, and every patient relapsed after autologous stem cell transplantation. Germline V gene sequence: CDR1 SGHNT, CDR2 YYREEE (reference sequence). J gave up 3 bases and V 4 bases, and 2 bases lay outside the gene matches. This CDR3 spans 14 amino acids. To note about this clone: What it binds is unknown.

The chain carries TRBV5-4 and TRBJ2-2, with 8 positions matching TRBD1. Sequences were derived from peripheral blood mononuclear cells (PBMCs), sampled before the fourth cycle of nivolumab. The clonotype comes from a human donor with classical Hodgkin lymphoma. The CDR3: CASSPTGDTGELFF. CDR3 bases: TGTGCCAGCAGCCCGACAGGGGACACCGGGGAGCTGTTTTTT.